This T cell receptor (beta chain) was retrieved from a study of cytomegalovirus exposure and HLA in healthy donors. For the study at large: A prior analysis found 117 million unique TCR beta sequences from about 179 million T cells. Out of several hundred genotyped donors, 81% belonged to the Caucasian-associated ancestry cluster. Study outcomes and limitations: The later analysis indicated that the majority of CMV-associated TCR beta chains appeared HLA-restricted.

PCR amplification relied on 60 Vbeta primers (plus 13 Jbeta primers). TCRdb's copy holds only in-frame clones and misses some; the assay was immunoSEQ multiplex PCR. In the table there are about 160,000 clones, about two thirds of which are singletons. On this clone itself: The antigen is undetermined.

Donors were ostensibly healthy at sampling, although undocumented immune exposures were probable. Losses at the gene ends were 4 bases for V and 8 bases for J; bases not matched to a gene: 17. Germline V gives CDR1 SGHDT, CDR2 YYEEEE. The CDR3 has 17 amino acids. Sequencing used PBMCs. This chain uses TRBV5-6 with TRBJ2-1; 8 nucleotides agree with TRBD1. The sequence came from a young woman in good health and CMV-seronegative. CDR3 protein: CASSTSPGTGNSYEQFF. The CDR3 nucleotides read TGTGCCAGCAGCACCTCCCCTGGGACAGGTAATAGCTATGAGCAGTTCTTC.